Below, 19 T cell receptor beta chains from the same sample are listed, as sequenced in a study of somatic mutations in cytotoxic T cells in rheumatoid arthritis. Libraries were prepared by immunoSEQ multiplex PCR; TCRdb keeps only in-frame clonotypes and omits some of them. The sample shows around 15,000 clones, about 80% of them seen only once. Sequenced sample: CD8+ T cells sorted from blood. These receptors came from an adult with rheumatoid arthritis.

The gene calls are TRBV7-3 and TRBJ1-4, with a tentative D call TRBD1 (5 bases). Trimming took 5 bases from V and 4 from J, leaving 14 bases between them. The CDR3 length is 15 residues. Germline V gene sequence: CDR1 SGHTA, CDR2 FQGTGA. The CDR3 spells CASSQLRGFNEKLFF. As DNA, the CDR3 is TGTGCCAGCAGCCAGCTCCGGGGGTTTAATGAAAAACTGTTTTTT.

In the case of this clone: In the same sample, other DNA sequences code for this CDR3. The V and J genes are TRBV25-1 and TRBJ2-7, with TRBD1 matching 8 bases. Trimming cost V 3 bases and J 3 bases; bases outside gene matches: 7. Germline lookup yields CDR1 MGHDK and CDR2 SYGVNS. The CDR3 spans 15 residues. The CDR3 coding sequence is TGTGCCAGCAGTGACCATGACAGGGGCCTCTACGAGCAGTACTTC. Translation gives CASSDHDRGLYEQYF.

The gene calls are TRBV9 and TRBJ1-6; 7 bases are shared with TRBD1. The CDR3 runs to 15 residues. Germline trimming cut 1 base from V and 9 bases from J; bases unmatched to any gene: 7. The germline gives CDR1 SGDLS, CDR2 YYNGEE. In DNA form, the CDR3 reads TGTGCCAGCAGCGTAACGACAGGGTTCGGTTCACCCCTCCACTTT. Encoded protein: CASSVTTGFGSPLHF.

The chain uses TRBV6-1 and TRBJ2-7; 7 bases are a match to TRBD2. In germline, CDR1 is MNHNS, CDR2 SASEGT. CDR3 length equals 14 residues. The CDR3 nucleotides read TGTGCGTCAGGAGGGCGGGGGAATACTTACGAGCAGTACTTC. It encodes CASGGRGNTYEQYF.

The chain combines TRBV2 with TRBJ2-5; the D gene could be TRBD1 or TRBD2 (6 bases each). The V gene's germline CDR1 is SNHLY and CDR2 FYNNEI. The CDR3 is 12 residues long. The V end lost 6 bases, the J end lost 8 bases, and 13 bases lay between the germline ends. The CDR3 DNA reads TGTGCCAGCAGGGCGGGACAATTAACCCAGTACTTC. This codes for CASRAGQLTQYF.

The genes are TRBV9 and TRBJ2-4; the D is unclear. The CDR3 covers 16 residues. V lost 0 bases, J lost 0 bases, and 10 bases lay in between. Germline lookup yields CDR1 SGDLS and CDR2 YYNGEE. As DNA, the CDR3 is TGTGCCAGCAGCGTAGCCGGCAGCTTAGCCAAAAACATTCAGTACTTC. Its translation is CASSVAGSLAKNIQYF.

The chain has TRBV21-1 and TRBJ2-3; the listed D gene, TRBD1, was not tested against the DNA. TRBV21-1 is a pseudogene. CDR3 size: 16 residues. CDR3 bases: TGTGCCAGCAGCAAAGGGAAACAGGGTAGTGCAGATACGCAGTATTTT. Translation: CASSKGKQGSADTQYF.

This clone has more than one count but fewer than ten. The chain combines TRBV7-3 with TRBJ2-7; no reliable D call. This CDR3 has 15 residues. The germline V gene has CDR1 SGHTA and CDR2 FQGTGA. The V end was cut by 6 bases, the J end by 2 bases, with 17 bases between. DNA for the CDR3: TGTGCCAGCAGATCCGACGCAGCCCCAGCCTACGAGCAGTACTTC. Translating it yields CASRSDAAPAYEQYF. The whole variable domain, remainder taken from reference TRBV7-3 and TRBJ2-7, is GAGVSQTPSNKVTEKGKYVELRCDPISGHTALYWYRQSLGQGPEFLIYFQGTGAADDSGLPNDRFFAVRPEGSVSTLKIQRTERGDSAVYLCASRSDAAPAYEQYFGPGTRLTVT.

The chain has TRBV27 and TRBJ1-2; D not resolved. Germline V gives CDR1 MNHEY, CDR2 SMNVEV (reference sequence). The CDR3 has 12 amino acids. V was shortened by 6 bases and J by 5 bases, with 10 bases between the two germline ends. The CDR3 DNA reads as TGTGCCAGCAGCGGCGCGAATTATGGCTACACCTTC. Protein: CASSGANYGYTF.

The V and J genes are TRBV7-6 and TRBJ1-2; no clear D gene. Trimming left V 1 base short and J 1 base short, with 13 bases between. The CDR3 consists of 16 residues. Germline lookup yields CDR1 SGHVS and CDR2 FNYEAQ. CDR3 nucleotide sequence: TGTGCCAGCAGCTTAGGGCCCGACGGAGGTAACTATGGCTACACCTTC. Translation gives CASSLGPDGGNYGYTF.

The chain has TRBV5-4 and TRBJ2-1, with TRBD1 as a possible D gene (6 bases). In germline, CDR1 is SGHNT, CDR2 YYREEE (reference sequence). CDR3 size: 15 residues. The V gene lost 1 base and the J gene lost 7 bases, with 15 bases spanning the gap. Here the CDR3 reads CASSLSWGQMNEQFF. The CDR3 DNA reads as TGTGCCAGCAGCTTGTCTTGGGGGCAAATGAATGAGCAGTTCTTC.

The chain links TRBV27 to TRBJ2-5; 10 nucleotides match TRBD2. Germline V gives CDR1 MNHEY, CDR2 SMNVEV (reference sequence). V lost 4 bases to trimming and J lost 7 bases; unmatched junction nucleotides: 6. The CDR3 runs 14 residues. As DNA, the CDR3 is TGTGCCAGCAGTTCACTAGCGGGGCCAGGGACCCAGTACTTC. Amino acid sequence: CASSSLAGPGTQYF.

The DNA of the CDR3 is TGTGCCAGCGCCCTTTTCCGGGACAGGAACACCGGGGAGCTGTTTTTT. It encodes CASALFRDRNTGELFF. This sequence joins TRBV27 and TRBJ2-2; 7 bases map to TRBD1. The germline gives CDR1 MNHEY, CDR2 SMNVEV (reference sequence). CDR3 size: 16 residues. V was clipped by 8 bases and J by 1 base; unmatched bases: 10.

The V gene is TRBV7-9, the J gene TRBJ1-5; 8 positions match TRBD1. The CDR3 covers 19 residues. Germline-derived CDR1 and CDR2 are SEHNR and FQNEAQ (reference sequence). The trim removed 3 bases at V and 6 bases at J, leaving 19 bases unmatched. The CDR3, as DNA: TGTGCCAGCAGCTTTTCGGCTTTAACAGACAGGGGAGCCTTTCAGCCCCAGCATTTT. This sequence encodes CASSFSALTDRGAFQPQHF.

The J gene is TRBJ1-2, the V gene TRBV6-5, with TRBD1 matching over 7 bases. The CDR3 has 13 amino acids. Per the germline V gene, CDR1 is MNHEY and CDR2 is SVGAGI. Trimming cost V 0 bases and J 8 bases; bases outside gene matches: 3. CDR3 loop: CASSYSKQGGYTF. The DNA of the CDR3 is TGTGCCAGCAGTTACTCGAAACAGGGGGGCTACACCTTC.

This sequence joins TRBV19 and TRBJ2-1, with D perhaps TRBD2 (6 bases). V was pared by 3 bases and J by 2 bases, with 20 bases between. CDR3 size: 18 residues. Germline CDR1 reads LNHDA; CDR2 reads SQIVND (reference sequence). DNA for the CDR3: TGTGCCAGTAGTATCACCGGCGGGATCCGGACCACCTACAATGAGCAGTTCTTC. Residues: CASSITGGIRTTYNEQFF. Drawing the rest from reference TRBV19 and TRBJ2-1, the complete variable domain is DGGITQSPKYLFRKEGQNVTLSCEQNLNHDAMYWYRQDPGQGLRLIYYSQIVNDFQKGDIAEGYSVSREKKESFPLTVTSAQKNPTAFYLCASSITGGIRTTYNEQFFGPGTRLTVL.

The V and J genes are TRBV29-1 and TRBJ2-7; D not resolved. Trimming took 5 bases from V and 2 from J, leaving 7 bases between them. CDR1 SQVTM and CDR2 ANQGSEA come from the germline V gene. This CDR3 has 11 residues. For the CDR3, the DNA is TGCAGCGTTATACGAGCCTACGAGCAGTACTTC. This codes for CSVIRAYEQYF.

CDR3 residues: CASSLKQGAYDEQYF. Written as DNA, the CDR3 is TGTGCCAGCAGCCTAAAGCAGGGGGCTTATGACGAGCAGTACTTC. This chain links TRBV27 with TRBJ2-7; TRBD1 agrees at 8 bases. Germline loops: CDR1 MNHEY, CDR2 SMNVEV (reference sequence). This CDR3 contains 15 residues. Losses at the gene ends were 6 bases for V and 5 bases for J; bases not matched to a gene: 12.

The genes are TRBV5-3 and TRBJ1-4, with D hard to call. TRBV5-3 is given ORF status, its function remaining uncertain. Deletions cut 0 bases from V and 7 bases from J, with 7 bases between. CDR3 length equals 13 residues. Here the CDR3 reads CARSLGRGEKLFF. The CDR3 DNA reads TGTGCCAGAAGCTTGGGGCGCGGTGAAAAACTGTTTTTT.